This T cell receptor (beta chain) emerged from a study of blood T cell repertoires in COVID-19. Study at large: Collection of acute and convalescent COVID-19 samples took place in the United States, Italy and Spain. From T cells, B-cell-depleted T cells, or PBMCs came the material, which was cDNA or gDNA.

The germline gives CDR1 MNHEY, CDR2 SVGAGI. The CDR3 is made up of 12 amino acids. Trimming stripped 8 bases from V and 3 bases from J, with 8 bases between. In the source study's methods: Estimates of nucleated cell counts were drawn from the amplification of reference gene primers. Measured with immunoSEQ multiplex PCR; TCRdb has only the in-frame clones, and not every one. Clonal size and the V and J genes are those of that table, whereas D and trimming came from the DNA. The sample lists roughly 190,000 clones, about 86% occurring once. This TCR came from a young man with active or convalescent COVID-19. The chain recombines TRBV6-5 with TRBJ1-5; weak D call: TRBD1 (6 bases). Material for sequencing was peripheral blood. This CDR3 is CASRQANQPQHF. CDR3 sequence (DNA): TGTGCCAGCCGACAGGCCAATCAGCCCCAGCATTTT.